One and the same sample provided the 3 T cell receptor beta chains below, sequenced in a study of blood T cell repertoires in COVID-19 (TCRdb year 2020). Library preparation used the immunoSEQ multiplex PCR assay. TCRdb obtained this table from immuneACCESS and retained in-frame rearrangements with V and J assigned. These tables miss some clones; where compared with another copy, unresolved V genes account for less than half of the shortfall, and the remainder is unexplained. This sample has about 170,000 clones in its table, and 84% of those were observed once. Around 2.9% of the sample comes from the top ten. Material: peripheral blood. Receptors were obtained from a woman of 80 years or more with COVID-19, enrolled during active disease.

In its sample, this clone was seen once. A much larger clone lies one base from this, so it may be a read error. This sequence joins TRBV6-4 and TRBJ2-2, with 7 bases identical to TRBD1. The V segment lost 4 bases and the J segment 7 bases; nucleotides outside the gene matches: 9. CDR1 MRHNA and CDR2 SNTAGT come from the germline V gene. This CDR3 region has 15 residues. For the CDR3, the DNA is TGTGCCAGCAGTGCGGCAGGGGGATTCAGCGGGGAGCTGTTTTTT. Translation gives CASSAAGGFSGELFF.

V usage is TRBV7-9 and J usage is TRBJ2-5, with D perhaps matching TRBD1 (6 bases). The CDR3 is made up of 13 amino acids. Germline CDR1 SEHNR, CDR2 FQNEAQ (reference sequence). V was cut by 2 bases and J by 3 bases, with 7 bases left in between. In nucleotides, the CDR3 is TGTGCCAGCAGCTTAAGACAGGAAGAGACCCAGTACTTC. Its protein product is CASSLRQEETQYF.

The CDR3 bases are TGTGCCAGCAGCCTCCTTGGAGAGCGCCGTCCGACAGATACGCAGTATTTT. It codes for CASSLLGERRPTDTQYF. The chain joins TRBV7-9 to TRBJ2-3; the D is unclear. Germline-derived CDR1 and CDR2 are SEHNR and FQNEAQ (reference sequence). This CDR3 is built from 17 residues. V was trimmed by 5 bases and J by 3 bases, leaving 21 bases between them.